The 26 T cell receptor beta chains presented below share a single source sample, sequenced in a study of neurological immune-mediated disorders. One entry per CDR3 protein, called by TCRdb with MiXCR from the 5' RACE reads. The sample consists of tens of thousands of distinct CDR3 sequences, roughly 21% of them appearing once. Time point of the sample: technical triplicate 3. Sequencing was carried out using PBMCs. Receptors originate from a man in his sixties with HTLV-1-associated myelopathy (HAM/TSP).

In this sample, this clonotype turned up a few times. DNA for the CDR3: TGTGCCAGCAGTTACGGGCAGGGGTCTCTTGCGAACACCGGGGAGCTGTTTTTT. Translated, it gives CASSYGQGSLANTGELFF. The rearrangement links TRBV6-6 to TRBJ2-2; the D gene is possibly TRBD1 (6 bases). This CDR3 comprises 18 residues. Germline V gene sequence: CDR1 MNHNY, CDR2 SVGAGI (reference sequence). Deletions cut 2 bases from V and 0 bases from J, with 16 bases between.

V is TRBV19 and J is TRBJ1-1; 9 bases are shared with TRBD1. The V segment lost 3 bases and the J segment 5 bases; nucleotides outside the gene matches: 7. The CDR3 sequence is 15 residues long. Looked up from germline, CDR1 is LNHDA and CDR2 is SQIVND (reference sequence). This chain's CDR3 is CASSIIQGAGTEAFF. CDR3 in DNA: TGTGCCAGTAGTATTATACAGGGGGCTGGGACTGAAGCTTTCTTT.

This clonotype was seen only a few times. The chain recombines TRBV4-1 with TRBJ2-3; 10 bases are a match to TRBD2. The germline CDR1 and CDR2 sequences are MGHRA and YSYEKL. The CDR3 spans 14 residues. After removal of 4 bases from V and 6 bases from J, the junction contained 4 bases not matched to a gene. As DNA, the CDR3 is TGCGCCAGCAGCCCTAGCGGGAGTAGGGATACGCAGTATTTT. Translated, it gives CASSPSGSRDTQYF.

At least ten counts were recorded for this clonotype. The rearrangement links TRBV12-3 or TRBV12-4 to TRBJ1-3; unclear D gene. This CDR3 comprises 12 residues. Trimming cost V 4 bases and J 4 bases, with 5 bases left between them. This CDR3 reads CASSYVGNTIYF. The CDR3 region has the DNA TGTGCCAGCAGTTACGTGGGAAACACCATATATTTT.

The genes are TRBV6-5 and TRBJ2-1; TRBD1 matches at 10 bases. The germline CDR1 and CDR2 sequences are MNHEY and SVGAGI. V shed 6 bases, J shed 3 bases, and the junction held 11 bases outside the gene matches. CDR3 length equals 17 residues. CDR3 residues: CASRQGQGFAYYNEQFF. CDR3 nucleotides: TGTGCCAGCAGGCAGGGACAGGGGTTCGCTTACTACAATGAGCAGTTCTTC.

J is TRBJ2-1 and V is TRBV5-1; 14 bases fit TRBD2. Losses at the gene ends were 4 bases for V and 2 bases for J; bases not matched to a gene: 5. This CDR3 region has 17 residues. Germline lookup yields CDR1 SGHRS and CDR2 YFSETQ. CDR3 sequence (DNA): TGCGCCAGCAGCCTATCGACTAGCGGGAGGGCCTACAATGAGCAGTTCTTC. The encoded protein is CASSLSTSGRAYNEQFF. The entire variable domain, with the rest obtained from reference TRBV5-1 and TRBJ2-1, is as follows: KAGVTQTPRYLIKTRGQQVTLSCSPISGHRSVSWYQQTPGQGLQFLFEYFSETQRNKGNFPGRFSGRQFSNSRSEMNVSTLELGDSALYLCASSLSTSGRAYNEQFFGPGTRLTVL.

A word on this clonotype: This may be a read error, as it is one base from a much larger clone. CDR3 sequence: CASSLELYPATGELFF. The CDR3, as DNA: TGCGCCAGCAGCTTGGAGTTATACCCTGCCACCGGGGAGCTGTTTTTT. V is TRBV5-1 and J is TRBJ2-2, with no clear D. Germline V gene data show CDR1 as SGHRS and CDR2 as YFSETQ. CDR3 length: 16 amino acids. V was cut by 0 bases and J by 4 bases, with 13 bases left in between.

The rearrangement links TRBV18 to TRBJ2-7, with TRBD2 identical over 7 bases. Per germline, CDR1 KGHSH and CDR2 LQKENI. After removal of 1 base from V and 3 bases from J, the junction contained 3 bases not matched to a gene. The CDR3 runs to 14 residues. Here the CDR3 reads CASSPQGTNYEQYF. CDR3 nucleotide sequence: TGTGCCAGCTCACCACAGGGGACTAACTACGAGCAGTACTTC.

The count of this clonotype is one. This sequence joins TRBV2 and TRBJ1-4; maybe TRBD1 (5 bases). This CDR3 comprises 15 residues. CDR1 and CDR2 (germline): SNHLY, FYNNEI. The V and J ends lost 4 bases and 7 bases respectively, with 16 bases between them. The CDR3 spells CASSANFGTGEKLFF. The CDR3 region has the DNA TGTGCCAGCAGTGCAAATTTCGGGACGGGTGAAAAACTGTTTTTT.

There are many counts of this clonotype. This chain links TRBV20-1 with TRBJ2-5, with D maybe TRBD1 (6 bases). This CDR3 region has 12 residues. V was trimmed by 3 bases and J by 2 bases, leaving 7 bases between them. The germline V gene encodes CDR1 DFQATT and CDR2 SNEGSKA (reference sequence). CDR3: CSARTGQETQYF. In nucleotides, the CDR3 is TGCAGTGCTAGGACAGGTCAAGAGACCCAGTACTTC.

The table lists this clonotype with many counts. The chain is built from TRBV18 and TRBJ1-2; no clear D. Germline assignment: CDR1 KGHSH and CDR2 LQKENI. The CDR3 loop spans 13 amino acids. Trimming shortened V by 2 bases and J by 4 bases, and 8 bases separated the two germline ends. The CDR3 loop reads CASSPGSGYGYTF. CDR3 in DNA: TGTGCCAGCTCACCAGGGTCGGGCTATGGCTACACCTTC.

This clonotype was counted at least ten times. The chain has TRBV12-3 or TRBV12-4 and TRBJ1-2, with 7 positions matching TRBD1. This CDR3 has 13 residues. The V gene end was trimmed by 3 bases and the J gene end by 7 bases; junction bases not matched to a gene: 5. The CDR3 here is CASSLEGARGYTF. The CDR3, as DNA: TGTGCCAGCAGTTTGGAGGGGGCGCGTGGCTACACCTTC.

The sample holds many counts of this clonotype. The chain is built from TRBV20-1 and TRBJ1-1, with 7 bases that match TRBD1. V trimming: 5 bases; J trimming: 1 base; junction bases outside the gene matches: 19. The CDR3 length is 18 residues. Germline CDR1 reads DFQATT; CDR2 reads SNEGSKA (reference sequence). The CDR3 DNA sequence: TGCAGTGCTCACCCGGGACAGATCATTGTCGGGGAGAACACTGAAGCTTTCTTT. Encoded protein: CSAHPGQIIVGENTEAFF.

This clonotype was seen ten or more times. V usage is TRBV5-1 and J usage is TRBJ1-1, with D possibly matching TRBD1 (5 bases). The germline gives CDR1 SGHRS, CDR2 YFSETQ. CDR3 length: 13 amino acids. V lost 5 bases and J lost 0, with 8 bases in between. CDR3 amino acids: CASSQGMNTEAFF. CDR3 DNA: TGCGCCAGCAGTCAGGGAATGAACACTGAAGCTTTCTTT.

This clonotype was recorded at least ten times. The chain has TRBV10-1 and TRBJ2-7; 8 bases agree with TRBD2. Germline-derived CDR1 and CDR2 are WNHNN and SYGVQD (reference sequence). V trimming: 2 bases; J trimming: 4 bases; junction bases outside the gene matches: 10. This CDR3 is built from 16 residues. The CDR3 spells CASSEGESGSQYEQYF. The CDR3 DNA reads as TGCGCCAGCAGTGAGGGGGAGAGCGGGAGTCAGTACGAGCAGTACTTC.

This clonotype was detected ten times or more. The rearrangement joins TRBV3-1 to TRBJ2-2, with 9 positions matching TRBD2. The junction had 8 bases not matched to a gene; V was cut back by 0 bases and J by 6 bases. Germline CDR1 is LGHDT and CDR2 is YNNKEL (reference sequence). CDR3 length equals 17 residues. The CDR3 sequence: CASSQEVAGDSPGELFF. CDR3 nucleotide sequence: TGTGCCAGCAGCCAAGAGGTAGCGGGAGATTCACCCGGGGAGCTGTTTTTT.

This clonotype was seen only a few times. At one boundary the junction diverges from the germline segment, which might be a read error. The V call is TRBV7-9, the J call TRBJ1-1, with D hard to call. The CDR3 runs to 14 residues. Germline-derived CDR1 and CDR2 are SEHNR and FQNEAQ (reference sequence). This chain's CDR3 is CASSRNSVGSTVDF. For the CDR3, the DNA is TGTGCCAGCAGCCGAAATTCCGTCGGTTCAACGGTAGATTTT.

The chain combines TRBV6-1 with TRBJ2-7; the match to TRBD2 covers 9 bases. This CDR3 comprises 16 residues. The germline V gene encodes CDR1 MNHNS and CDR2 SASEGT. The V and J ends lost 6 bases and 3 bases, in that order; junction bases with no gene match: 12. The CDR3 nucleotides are TGTGCCAGCAGGAGGGATCGGCGGGAGGGCCGCTACGAGCAGTACTTC. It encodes CASRRDRREGRYEQYF.

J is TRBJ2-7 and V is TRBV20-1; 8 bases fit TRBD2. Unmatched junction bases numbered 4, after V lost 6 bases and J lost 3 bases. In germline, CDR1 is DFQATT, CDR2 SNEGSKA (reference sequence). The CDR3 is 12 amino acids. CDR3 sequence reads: CSAGSGSYEQYF. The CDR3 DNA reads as TGCAGTGCCGGAAGCGGGAGCTACGAGCAGTACTTC.

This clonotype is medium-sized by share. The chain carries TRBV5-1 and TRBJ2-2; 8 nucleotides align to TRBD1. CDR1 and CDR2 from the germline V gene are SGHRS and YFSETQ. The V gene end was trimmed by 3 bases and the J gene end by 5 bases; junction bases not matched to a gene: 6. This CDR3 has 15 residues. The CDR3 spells CASSSTGGRTGELFF. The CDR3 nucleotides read TGCGCCAGCAGCTCTACAGGGGGAAGGACCGGGGAGCTGTTTTTT. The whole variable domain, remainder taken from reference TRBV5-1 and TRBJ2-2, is KAGVTQTPRYLIKTRGQQVTLSCSPISGHRSVSWYQQTPGQGLQFLFEYFSETQRNKGNFPGRFSGRQFSNSRSEMNVSTLELGDSALYLCASSSTGGRTGELFFGEGSRLTVL.

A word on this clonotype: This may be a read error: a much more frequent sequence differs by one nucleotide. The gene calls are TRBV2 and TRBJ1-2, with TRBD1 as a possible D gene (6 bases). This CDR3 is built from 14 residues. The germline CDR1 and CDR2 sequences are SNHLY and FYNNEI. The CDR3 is CANSERGADYGYTF. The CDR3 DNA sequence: TGTGCCAACAGTGAAAGGGGGGCGGACTATGGCTACACCTTC.

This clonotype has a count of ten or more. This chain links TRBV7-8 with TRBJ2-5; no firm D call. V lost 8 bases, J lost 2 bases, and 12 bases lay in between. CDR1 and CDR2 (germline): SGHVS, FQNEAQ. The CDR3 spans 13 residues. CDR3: CASGSSLQETQYF. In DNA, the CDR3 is TGTGCCAGCGGTAGTAGCCTTCAAGAGACCCAGTACTTC.

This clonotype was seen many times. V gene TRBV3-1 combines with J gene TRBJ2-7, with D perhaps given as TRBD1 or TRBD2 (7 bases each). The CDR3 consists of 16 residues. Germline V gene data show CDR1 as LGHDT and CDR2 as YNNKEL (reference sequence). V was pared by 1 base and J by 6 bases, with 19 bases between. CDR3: CASSQGLRLAGGEQYF. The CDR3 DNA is TGTGCCAGCAGCCAAGGTCTTAGACTAGCAGGGGGCGAGCAGTACTTC.

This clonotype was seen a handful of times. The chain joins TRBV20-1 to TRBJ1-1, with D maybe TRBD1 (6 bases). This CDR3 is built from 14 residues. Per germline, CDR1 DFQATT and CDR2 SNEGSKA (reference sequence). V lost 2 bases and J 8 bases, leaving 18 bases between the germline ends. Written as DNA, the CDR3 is TGCAGTGCTAGACCGGGCACAGGGAGGGGAGAAGCTTTCTTT. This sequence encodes CSARPGTGRGEAFF.

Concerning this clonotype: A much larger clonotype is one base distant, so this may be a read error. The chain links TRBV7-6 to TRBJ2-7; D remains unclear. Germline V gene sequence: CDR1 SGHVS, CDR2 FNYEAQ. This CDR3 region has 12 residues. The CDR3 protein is CANSLQGYEQYF. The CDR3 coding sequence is TGTGCCAACAGCCTACAAGGCTACGAGCAGTACTTC.

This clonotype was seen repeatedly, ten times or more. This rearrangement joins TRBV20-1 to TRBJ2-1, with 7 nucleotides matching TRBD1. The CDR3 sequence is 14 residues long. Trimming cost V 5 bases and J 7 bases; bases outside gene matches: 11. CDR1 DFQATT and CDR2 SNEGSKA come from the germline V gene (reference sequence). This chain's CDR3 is CSAHDRAWRNEQFF. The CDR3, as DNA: TGCAGTGCTCACGACAGGGCCTGGAGGAATGAGCAGTTCTTC.